Below, 26 T cell receptor beta chains from the same sample are listed, as sequenced in a study of shared clonotypes between healthy human individuals. As defined, naive CD8 cells were CD45RO-negative and positively selected for CCR7, with terminally differentiated effector memory CD45RA+ cells excluded. Some clones are missing from TCRdb's copy, which holds only in-frame ones; the method was immunoSEQ multiplex PCR. The table has millions of clones, roughly 91% seen once; the top ten hold 1.5% to 2%. Sequencing used naive CD8+ T cells from PBMCs. The receptors shown here come from a man younger than 35 in good health. Some clones in this sample may be carry-over from other donors' samples.

A word on this clone: An end of the junction does not agree with germline; a read error may underlie this. V usage is TRBV5-8 and J usage is TRBJ1-2; TRBD1 is a possible D gene (6 bases). Germline assignment: CDR1 SGHTS and CDR2 YDEGEE. This CDR3 has 12 amino acids. The CDR3 bases are TGTGCCAGCAGCCCCTGGACAGAAAGTGAGGCCTTC. It yields the protein CASSPWTESEAF.

The chain has TRBV16 and TRBJ2-1, with 7 bases lining up with TRBD1. The V and J ends lost 3 bases and 3 bases, in that order; junction bases with no gene match: 5. This CDR3 has 15 amino acids. Germline V gene data show CDR1 as KGHSY and CDR2 as FQNENV. DNA of the CDR3: TGTGCCAGCAGCCAGGGACAGTTACTCTACAATGAGCAGTTCTTC. Translated, it gives CASSQGQLLYNEQFF. The variable domain in full, completed from reference TRBV16 and TRBJ2-1, reads GEEVAQTPKHLVRGEGQKAKLYCAPIKGHSYVFWYQQVLKNEFKFLISFQNENVFDETGMPKERFSAKCLPNSPCSLEIQATKLEDSAVYFCASSQGQLLYNEQFFGPGTRLTVL.

The chain employs TRBV28 and TRBJ1-5, with 8 nucleotides matching TRBD1. V gave up 3 bases and J gave up 3 bases; unmatched junction bases: 16. The CDR3 totals 19 residues. Germline-derived CDR1 and CDR2 are MDHEN and SYDVKM. CDR3 sequence reads: CASSFRSVVRTGLNQPQHF. The CDR3 nucleotides are TGTGCCAGCAGTTTTAGGAGCGTGGTTCGGACAGGGCTCAATCAGCCCCAGCATTTT.

This chain links TRBV2 with TRBJ1-3; no firm D call. The CDR3 is made up of 12 amino acids. Germline V gene lookup returns CDR1 SNHLY and CDR2 FYNNEI. V dropped 4 bases and J dropped 4 bases, with 5 bases sitting between them. CDR3: CASSAPGNTIYF. CDR3 DNA sequence: TGTGCCAGCAGTGCCCCCGGAAACACCATATATTTT.

The V call is TRBV28, the J call TRBJ2-7; 8 nucleotides line up with TRBD1. Germline assignment: CDR1 MDHEN and CDR2 SYDVKM. The CDR3 extends over 16 amino acids. Unmatched junction bases numbered 10, after V lost 2 bases and J lost 4 bases. CDR3 DNA: TGTGCCAGCAGTTTAACTCGACAGGGGAGGAAATACGAGCAGTACTTC. It encodes CASSLTRQGRKYEQYF.

This rearrangement joins TRBV6-5 to TRBJ2-5; 7 bases align to TRBD2. The germline V gene encodes CDR1 MNHEY and CDR2 SVGAGI. There are 13 residues in the CDR3. V lost 10 bases and J lost 5; bases outside the gene matches: 10. The CDR3 protein is CATSLGTTETQYF. CDR3 sequence (DNA): TGTGCCACCTCCCTCGGGACTACCGAGACCCAGTACTTC.

The chain is built from TRBV5-4 and TRBJ2-1, with D hard to call. The CDR3 runs to 16 residues. Per the germline V gene, CDR1 is SGHNT and CDR2 is YYREEE (reference sequence). Trimming cost V 0 bases and J 0 bases, with 10 bases left between them. As DNA, the CDR3 is TGTGCCAGCAGCTTGGTTCCCCCGAGCTCCTACAATGAGCAGTTCTTC. It is translated as CASSLVPPSSYNEQFF.

This clone was counted a single time. The rearrangement links TRBV10-2 to TRBJ2-3, with 8 bases fitting TRBD2. This CDR3 has 15 amino acids. Trimming took 4 bases from V and 2 from J; bases not matched to a gene: 5. Germline CDR1 is WSHSY and CDR2 is SAAADI. CDR3 region: CASSAAGGTTDTQYF. CDR3 bases: TGCGCCAGCAGTGCGGCGGGAGGCACCACAGATACGCAGTATTTT.

The V and J genes are TRBV14 and TRBJ2-7, with 9 bases matching TRBD1. V was clipped by 1 base and J by 6 bases; unmatched bases: 1. The CDR3 consists of 13 residues. Per germline, CDR1 SGHDN and CDR2 FVKESK. CDR3 protein: CASSQGDRVEQYF. CDR3 bases: TGTGCCAGCAGCCAAGGGGACAGGGTCGAGCAGTACTTC.

Here the CDR3 reads CASSDRPGVYGANVLTF. Written as DNA, the CDR3 is TGTGCCAGCAGTGATCGCCCAGGGGTCTATGGGGCCAACGTCCTGACTTTC. The chain recombines TRBV2 with TRBJ2-6, with D perhaps TRBD1 (6 bases). V was pared by 3 bases and J by 3 bases, with 15 bases between. The CDR3 runs to 17 residues. Germline assignment: CDR1 SNHLY and CDR2 FYNNEI.

CDR3 amino acids: CASSLLAGGYVFETQYF. CDR3 nucleotide sequence: TGTGCCAGCAGCTTACTAGCGGGAGGTTATGTTTTTGAGACCCAGTACTTC. The chain recombines TRBV7-8 with TRBJ2-5; 11 nucleotides match TRBD2. V lost 2 bases to trimming and J lost 5 bases; unmatched junction nucleotides: 10. Germline CDR1 reads SGHVS; CDR2 reads FQNEAQ. The CDR3 runs to 17 residues.

This clone was detected once. V gene TRBV4-2 combines with J gene TRBJ2-5; TRBD1 is a possible D gene (5 bases). Germline-derived CDR1 and CDR2 are LGHNA and YNFKEQ. With 4 bases removed from V and 0 bases from J, the gap between germline ends came to 9 bases. This CDR3 contains 14 residues. The CDR3 bases are TGTGCCAGCAGCCTATTGGACAACCAAGAGACCCAGTACTTC. Protein sequence: CASSLLDNQETQYF.

The chain links TRBV19 to TRBJ1-1, with D maybe TRBD1 (5 bases). Trimming shortened V by 7 bases and J by 4 bases, and 13 bases separated the two germline ends. The CDR3 is 13 residues long. Germline V gene data show CDR1 as LNHDA and CDR2 as SQIVND (reference sequence). CDR3 sequence reads: CASKRGKGTEAFF. The CDR3 region has the DNA TGTGCCAGTAAAAGGGGAAAGGGCACTGAAGCTTTCTTT.

The rearrangement uses TRBV27 and TRBJ1-2, with D unclear. CDR3 length equals 14 residues. Trimming left V 3 bases short and J 1 base short, with 9 bases between. Germline V CDR1 and CDR2: MNHEY, SMNVEV (reference sequence). CDR3: CASSFYVVNYGYTF. The DNA for the CDR3 is TGTGCCAGCAGTTTTTACGTTGTTAACTATGGCTACACCTTC.

As regards this clone: At the DNA level, this CDR3 is encoded by other sequences in the same sample as well. The chain recombines TRBV28 with TRBJ1-5; 7 bases line up with TRBD1. This CDR3 has 14 amino acids. V dropped 1 base and J dropped 4; count of bases not matched to a gene: 1. Germline V gene data show CDR1 as MDHEN and CDR2 as SYDVKM. The CDR3 here is CASSLYRGNQPQHF. The DNA for the CDR3 is TGTGCCAGCAGTTTATACAGGGGAAATCAGCCCCAGCATTTT.

J is TRBJ2-7 and V is TRBV19; D ambiguous. V gave up 0 bases and J gave up 3 bases, with 12 bases separating them. In germline, CDR1 is LNHDA, CDR2 SQIVND (reference sequence). This CDR3 has 15 residues. The CDR3, as DNA: TGTGCCAGTAGTATAGATTACCGACCGAACTACGAGCAGTACTTC. This gives the protein CASSIDYRPNYEQYF.

As regards this clone: The same CDR3 is also encoded by other DNA sequences in this sample. The chain combines TRBV29-1 with TRBJ2-7; possibly TRBD2 for D (5 bases). Per germline, CDR1 SQVTM and CDR2 ANQGSEA. V lost 4 bases, J lost 4 bases, and 8 bases lay in between. CDR3 length: 11 residues. The CDR3: CSVVEGYEQYF. DNA of the CDR3: TGCAGCGTTGTTGAGGGTTACGAGCAGTACTTC.

The V and J genes are TRBV5-5 and TRBJ2-7; 9 bases map to TRBD1. CDR1 SGHKS and CDR2 YYEKEE come from the germline V gene (reference sequence). This CDR3 contains 19 residues. The junction had 17 bases not matched to a gene; V was cut back by 2 bases and J by 2 bases. The CDR3 DNA follows: TGTGCCAGCAGCTTTGGTCGTATGTTTCGGGACAGGGAAACCTACGAGCAGTACTTC. As protein: CASSFGRMFRDRETYEQYF.

The chain carries TRBV30 and TRBJ2-1, with TRBD2 matching 10 bases. V lost 4 bases and J lost 2; bases outside the gene matches: 5. Germline assignment: CDR1 GTSNPN and CDR2 SVGIG (reference sequence). The CDR3 covers 15 residues. Here the CDR3 DNA reads TGTGCCTGGACATGGACTAGCGGAACCTACAATGAGCAGTTCTTC. Residues: CAWTWTSGTYNEQFF.

The chain recombines TRBV5-1 with TRBJ2-7; a weak D match, TRBD2 (5 bases). Per the germline V gene, CDR1 is SGHRS and CDR2 is YFSETQ. The CDR3 has 14 residues. The V gene lost 2 bases and the J gene lost 2 bases, with 11 bases spanning the gap. The CDR3 bases are TGCGCCAGCAGCTTAGGAGGAGAGCCCTACGAGCAGTACTTC. It translates to CASSLGGEPYEQYF.

The chain uses TRBV7-3 and TRBJ2-7; 7 nucleotides agree with TRBD2. Trimming at V came to 2 bases and at J to 3 bases, leaving 7 bases not matched to a gene. The CDR3 is 15 residues long. In germline, CDR1 is SGHTA, CDR2 FQGTGA. The CDR3 loop reads CASSLLASGIYEQYF. The CDR3 coding sequence is TGTGCCAGCAGCTTACTGGCTAGCGGAATCTACGAGCAGTACTTC.

This chain uses TRBV14 with TRBJ2-3, with TRBD1 identical over 8 bases. The CDR3 extends over 16 amino acids. From germline, CDR1 is SGHDN and CDR2 FVKESK. The junction had 6 bases not matched to a gene; V was cut back by 3 bases and J by 1 base. CDR3 nucleotides: TGTGCCAGCAGCCACACAGGGGGACCTGGCACAGATACGCAGTATTTT. Its protein is CASSHTGGPGTDTQYF.

The V gene is TRBV5-1, the J gene TRBJ2-7; unclear D gene. V lost 0 bases, J lost 4 bases, and 11 bases lay in between. The CDR3 covers 14 residues. Germline loops: CDR1 SGHRS, CDR2 YFSETQ. As DNA, the CDR3 is TGCGCCAGCAGCTTGGCCGCACAGACATACGAGCAGTACTTC. This encodes CASSLAAQTYEQYF.

The chain carries TRBV9 and TRBJ2-7, with D tentatively TRBD1 or TRBD2 (6 bases each). V gave up 3 bases and J gave up 5 bases, with 15 bases separating them. Germline assignment: CDR1 SGDLS and CDR2 YYNGEE. The length of the CDR3 is 14 residues. CDR3 DNA sequence: TGTGCCAGCAGCGCTGGGGGGCAGATAAACGAGCAGTACTTC. It encodes CASSAGGQINEQYF.

This rearrangement joins TRBV29-1 to TRBJ2-2, with 8 bases that match TRBD2. V was clipped by 4 bases and J by 5 bases; unmatched bases: 6. Germline V gives CDR1 SQVTM, CDR2 ANQGSEA. This CDR3 comprises 14 residues. CDR3 bases: TGCAGCGTTGTGACTAGCGTTAATACCGGGGAGCTGTTTTTT. This encodes CSVVTSVNTGELFF.

The chain links TRBV9 to TRBJ2-6; D perhaps matches TRBD1 (6 bases). V dropped 3 bases and J dropped 0 bases, with 16 bases sitting between them. This CDR3 region has 18 residues. Germline V gene sequence: CDR1 SGDLS, CDR2 YYNGEE. The CDR3 DNA sequence: TGTGCCAGCAGCGCCAACAGGGTTTCCGTCTCTGGGGCCAACGTCCTGACTTTC. It codes for CASSANRVSVSGANVLTF. The full variable domain, in which reference TRBV9 and TRBJ2-6 provide the parts outside the CDR3, is DSGVTQTPKHLITATGQRVTLRCSPRSGDLSVYWYQQSLDQGLQFLIQYYNGEERAKGNILERFSAQQFPDLHSELNLSSLELGDSALYFCASSANRVSVSGANVLTFGAGSRLTVL.